There are many counts of the clone carrying this T cell receptor beta chain. These data come from a study of cytomegalovirus exposure and HLA in healthy donors. The wider study: In a later analysis, the roughly 110 validation repertoires were reported to have used the same platform as the roughly 700 first-cohort repertoires.

Generated by immunoSEQ multiplex PCR, the TCRdb table keeps only in-frame clones and is missing some. The data contain some 240,000 clones, roughly 80% of them seen just once; the ten biggest clones take up around 5.6%. The CDR3 sequence is 15 residues long. CDR1 is SGHVS and CDR2 is FNYEAQ in the germline V gene. V trimming: 5 bases; J trimming: 4 bases; junction bases outside the gene matches: 5. The chain combines TRBV7-6 with TRBJ1-3; the match to TRBD1 covers 10 bases. The sequenced sample was PBMCs. The source of this sequence is a woman aged 18-29 years in good health and CMV-seronegative. Here the CDR3 DNA reads TGTGCCAGCAGCACAGACAGGGGGCCAGGAAACACCATATATTTT. Its translation is CASSTDRGPGNTIYF.